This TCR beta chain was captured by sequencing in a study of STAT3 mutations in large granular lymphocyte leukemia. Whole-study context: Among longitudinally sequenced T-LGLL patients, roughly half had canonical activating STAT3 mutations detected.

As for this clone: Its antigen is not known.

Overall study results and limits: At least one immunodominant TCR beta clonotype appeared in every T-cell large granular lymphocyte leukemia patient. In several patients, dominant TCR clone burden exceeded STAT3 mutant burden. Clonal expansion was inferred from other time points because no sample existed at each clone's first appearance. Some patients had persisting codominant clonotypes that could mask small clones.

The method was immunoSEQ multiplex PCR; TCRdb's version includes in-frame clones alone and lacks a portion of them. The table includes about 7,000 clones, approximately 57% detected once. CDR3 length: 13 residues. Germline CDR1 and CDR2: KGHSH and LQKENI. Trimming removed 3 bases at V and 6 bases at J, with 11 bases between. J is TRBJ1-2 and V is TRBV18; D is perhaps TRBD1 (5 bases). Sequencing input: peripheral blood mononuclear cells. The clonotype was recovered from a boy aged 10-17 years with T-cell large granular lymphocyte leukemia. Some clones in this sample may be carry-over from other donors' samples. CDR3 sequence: CASSPGHVDGYTF. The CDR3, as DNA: TGTGCCAGCTCACCCGGACACGTGGATGGCTACACCTTC.